These 16 T cell receptor beta chains came from one sample sequenced in a study of cytomegalovirus exposure and HLA in healthy donors. PCR used 60 Vbeta primers and 13 Jbeta primers. Profiling relied on immunoSEQ multiplex PCR, and the TCRdb table lists in-frame clones only, not all of them. The sample yields 150,000 to 200,000 clones, of which the top ten take up about 2%. The sample comprised PBMCs. These receptor sequences come from a man aged 30 to 45 in good health and CMV-seronegative.

The CDR3 reads CASSSHQGDTEAFF. In DNA form, the CDR3 reads TGTGCCAGCAGCTCGCACCAGGGGGACACTGAAGCTTTCTTT. This rearrangement joins TRBV7-9 to TRBJ1-1; 7 bases align to TRBD1. Germline-derived CDR1 and CDR2 are SEHNR and FQNEAQ (reference sequence). This CDR3 is 14 amino acids long. With V trimmed by 4 bases and J by 3 bases, 5 bases remained unmatched.

The chain uses TRBV5-1 and TRBJ2-7; 9 nucleotides match TRBD2. The CDR3 has 14 residues. Germline V gene data show CDR1 as SGHRS and CDR2 as YFSETQ. Trimming took 4 bases from V and 6 from J; bases not matched to a gene: 8. The CDR3 region has the DNA TGCGCCAGCAGCCCCGGGACTAGCAACTCCGAGCAGTACTTC. Protein sequence: CASSPGTSNSEQYF.

The chain uses TRBV30 and TRBJ1-1; 9 positions match TRBD1. V was clipped by 1 base and J by 3 bases; unmatched bases: 15. CDR3 size: 18 residues. CDR1 is GTSNPN, CDR2 SVGIG, per germline (reference sequence). In DNA, the CDR3 is TGTGCCTGGAGTGGAAGAAGGACAGGGGTGAGTGTAGACACTGAAGCTTTCTTT. It is translated as CAWSGRRTGVSVDTEAFF.

The chain combines TRBV28 with TRBJ1-1, with a possible D match to TRBD1 (5 bases). From germline, CDR1 is MDHEN and CDR2 SYDVKM. V dropped 3 bases and J dropped 5 bases, with 16 bases sitting between them. CDR3 length equals 15 residues. This chain's CDR3 is CASSFARGKGTEAFF. In DNA form, the CDR3 reads TGTGCCAGCAGTTTTGCTAGGGGAAAGGGTACTGAAGCTTTCTTT.

V gene TRBV5-1 combines with J gene TRBJ2-3; the D gene is possibly TRBD1 (5 bases). The CDR3 spans 13 residues. The germline V and J ends were trimmed by 6 bases and 3 bases, with 11 bases remaining between them. The germline V gene has CDR1 SGHRS and CDR2 YFSETQ. The CDR3 coding sequence is TGCGCCAGCACCGTTCAGGGAACAGATACGCAGTATTTT. Its translation: CASTVQGTDTQYF.

V and J are TRBV7-9 and TRBJ2-7; 8 bases line up with TRBD2. The CDR3 is made up of 15 amino acids. J lost 5 bases, V lost 5 bases, and 11 bases had no gene match. Germline lookup yields CDR1 SEHNR and CDR2 FQNEAQ (reference sequence). The CDR3 here is CASSINSGIFNEQYF. CDR3 nucleotide sequence: TGTGCCAGCAGCATCAATAGCGGGATTTTCAACGAGCAGTACTTC.

V gene TRBV28 combines with J gene TRBJ1-2; 8 bases are a match to TRBD1. Losses at the gene ends were 4 bases for V and 8 bases for J; bases not matched to a gene: 12. This CDR3 has 15 amino acids. CDR1 is MDHEN and CDR2 is SYDVKM in the germline V gene. This chain's CDR3 is CASSYPQGARYGYTF. Written as DNA, the CDR3 is TGTGCCAGCAGTTACCCCCAGGGGGCACGGTACGGCTACACCTTC.

CDR3 DNA sequence: TGTGCCAGCAGCCCGGGGACTAGCGGCGGGGAGCTGTTTTTT. Residues: CASSPGTSGGELFF. V is TRBV6-1 and J is TRBJ2-2, with TRBD2 identical over 11 bases. Germline CDR1 is MNHNS and CDR2 is SASEGT. The CDR3 is made up of 14 amino acids. The trim removed 6 bases at V and 7 bases at J, leaving 4 bases unmatched.

This rearrangement joins TRBV19 to TRBJ2-3; 9 nucleotides agree with TRBD1. Per the germline V gene, CDR1 is LNHDA and CDR2 is SQIVND (reference sequence). The CDR3 is made up of 14 amino acids. Trimming cost V 5 bases and J 8 bases; bases outside gene matches: 8. The CDR3 spells CASSVNRGQGTQYF. CDR3 nucleotides: TGTGCCAGTAGTGTCAACAGGGGGCAAGGTACGCAGTATTTT.

This chain links TRBV30 with TRBJ2-5, with TRBD1 matching 10 bases. In germline, CDR1 is GTSNPN, CDR2 SVGIG (reference sequence). Trimming removed 3 bases from V and 7 bases from J; junction bases left unmatched: 11. The CDR3 extends over 15 amino acids. The CDR3 DNA sequence: TGTGCCTGGAGCTCCCTGGGACAGGGGTCCGGGACCCAGTACTTC. This sequence encodes CAWSSLGQGSGTQYF.

The rearrangement joins TRBV7-9 to TRBJ2-7; tentative D call: TRBD1 (5 bases). Germline assignment: CDR1 SEHNR and CDR2 FQNEAQ (reference sequence). V dropped 4 bases and J dropped 3 bases, with 10 bases sitting between them. The CDR3 loop spans 13 amino acids. The chain's CDR3 is CASSYNQGYEQYF. The CDR3 nucleotides read TGTGCCAGCAGCTACAACCAGGGCTACGAGCAGTACTTC.

The V and J genes are TRBV4-1 and TRBJ1-2; D might be TRBD1 (5 bases). The CDR3 is 15 residues long. Germline assignment: CDR1 MGHRA and CDR2 YSYEKL. V gave up 0 bases and J gave up 3 bases, with 11 bases separating them. The CDR3 here is CASSQDPGPYYGYTF. The CDR3 DNA follows: TGCGCCAGCAGCCAAGACCCAGGGCCCTACTATGGCTACACCTTC.

V is TRBV9 and J is TRBJ2-5; 8 bases map to TRBD2. Germline CDR1 reads SGDLS; CDR2 reads YYNGEE. J lost 7 bases, V lost 2 bases, and 7 bases had no gene match. The CDR3 runs to 14 residues. The CDR3 coding sequence is TGTGCCAGCAGCGTCGGGACTAGATGGGGGACCCAGTACTTC. This gives the protein CASSVGTRWGTQYF. Drawing the rest from reference TRBV9 and TRBJ2-5, the complete variable domain is DSGVTQTPKHLITATGQRVTLRCSPRSGDLSVYWYQQSLDQGLQFLIQYYNGEERAKGNILERFSAQQFPDLHSELNLSSLELGDSALYFCASSVGTRWGTQYFGPGTRLLVL.

The chain joins TRBV18 to TRBJ2-1; 7 bases fit TRBD2. With V trimmed by 2 bases and J by 3 bases, 7 bases remained unmatched. Germline CDR1 reads KGHSH; CDR2 reads LQKENI. This CDR3 spans 16 amino acids. The CDR3 region has the DNA TGTGCCAGCTCACCATATGGGACTACTGACTACAATGAGCAGTTCTTC. Encoded protein: CASSPYGTTDYNEQFF.

V gene TRBV5-4 combines with J gene TRBJ2-5, with TRBD1 identical over 8 bases. V shed 4 bases, J shed 4 bases, and the junction held 9 bases outside the gene matches. The germline V gene encodes CDR1 SGHNT and CDR2 YYREEE (reference sequence). The CDR3 is made up of 15 amino acids. The CDR3 region has the DNA TGTGCCAGCAGCCAACGCCAGGGGGCTGGAGAGACCCAGTACTTC. The encoded protein is CASSQRQGAGETQYF.

The rearrangement links TRBV7-3 to TRBJ1-1, with D unclear. Trimming removed 7 bases from V and 0 bases from J, with 9 bases in between. Germline-derived CDR1 and CDR2 are SGHTA and FQGTGA. The CDR3 length is 13 residues. CDR3 DNA sequence: TGTGCCAGCACGGAGGGTCTGAACACTGAAGCTTTCTTT. Translation: CASTEGLNTEAFF.